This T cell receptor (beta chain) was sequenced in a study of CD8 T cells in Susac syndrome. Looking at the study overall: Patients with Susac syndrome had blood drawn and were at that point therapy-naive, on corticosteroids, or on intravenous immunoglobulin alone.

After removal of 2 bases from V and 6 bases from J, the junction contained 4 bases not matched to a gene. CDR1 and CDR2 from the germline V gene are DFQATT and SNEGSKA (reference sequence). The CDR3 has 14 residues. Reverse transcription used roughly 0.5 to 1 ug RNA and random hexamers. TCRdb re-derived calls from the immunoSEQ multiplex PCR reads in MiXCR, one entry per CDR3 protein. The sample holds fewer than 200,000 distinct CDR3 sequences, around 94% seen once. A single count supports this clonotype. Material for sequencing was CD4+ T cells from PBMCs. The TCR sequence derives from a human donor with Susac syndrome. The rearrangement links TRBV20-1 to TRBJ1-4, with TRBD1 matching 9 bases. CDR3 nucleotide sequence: TGCAGTGCTAGATCCGGGACAGGGTATGAAAAACTGTTTTTT. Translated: CSARSGTGYEKLFF.